A selection of T cell receptor beta chains follows, all from one sample in a study of blood T cells in healthy people across ages. Via MiXCR, TCRdb re-called the 5' RACE reads, giving one row per CDR3 protein. The data contain 1,500,000 or so distinct CDR3 sequences, about 42% of them singletons. Sequencing was done on a sample of blood. These receptors came from a woman under 30 in good health. The CDR3 runs from the conserved cysteine through the conserved F or W. Each record gives: D gene, V gene, clone size, J gene, CDR3 protein, CDR3 DNA. The D gene is left open where the match is weak. Size is stated for part of the rows, as once, few or many counts, or as a class when the clone is expanded.

.	TRBV5-1	.	TRBJ2-3	CASSDGTPTDTQYF	TGCGCCAGCAGCGACGGGACTCCAACAGATACGCAGTATTTT
.	TRBV7-9	once	TRBJ2-7	CASSQIAGLALGAYEQYF	TGTGCCAGCAGCCAAATAGCTGGGCTAGCACTAGGAGCCTACGAGCAGTACTTC
TRBD2	TRBV5-6	few	TRBJ2-3	CASSFSGGAISGTDTQYF	TGTGCCAGCAGCTTTAGCGGGGGGGCGATTTCGGGCACAGATACGCAGTATTTT
.	TRBV4-1	few	TRBJ1-5	CASSQGVWSNQPQHF	TGCGCCAGCAGTCAAGGGGTTTGGAGCAATCAGCCCCAGCATTTT
TRBD1	TRBV3-1	few	TRBJ2-7	CASSPSDRSGYEQYF	TGTGCCAGCAGCCCATCGGACAGGTCGGGATACGAGCAGTACTTC
.	TRBV6-2/TRBV6-3	.	TRBJ1-5	CASRIHSGGQPQHF	TGTGCCAGCAGGATTCACAGCGGAGGTCAGCCCCAGCATTTT
.	TRBV4-1	few	TRBJ1-1	CASSQVPGGRAEAFF	TGCGCCAGCAGCCAAGTGCCCGGGGGCAGGGCTGAAGCTTTCTTT
.	TRBV29-1	few	TRBJ1-5	CSVGTYQVPQHF	TGCAGCGTTGGGACCTACCAAGTGCCCCAGCATTTT
.	TRBV4-3	many	TRBJ2-1	CASSQDWTEWNEQFF	TGCGCCAGCAGCCAAGATTGGACAGAGTGGAATGAGCAGTTCTTC
.	TRBV20-1	few	TRBJ2-5	CSVESRARETQYF	TGCAGCGTGGAAAGTAGGGCTAGAGAGACCCAGTACTTC
TRBD1	TRBV4-2	few	TRBJ1-2	CASSQRTGGYTF	TGTGCCAGCAGCCAAAGGACAGGAGGCTACACCTTC
TRBD1	TRBV27	.	TRBJ2-1	CASTPGGGGNEQFF	TGTGCCAGCACCCCAGGGGGCGGTGGTAATGAGCAGTTCTTC
.	TRBV28	.	TRBJ2-4	CASILPPRPGQVPGLDSTKNIQYF	TGTGCCAGCATTCTTCCCCCCCGTCCGGGACAGGTCCCGGGACTAGACTCGACCAAAAACATTCAGTACTTC
.	TRBV4-3	many	TRBJ2-5	CASSQEPGFTQETQYF	TGCGCCAGCAGCCAAGAGCCCGGGTTTACACAAGAGACCCAGTACTTC
.	TRBV20-1	.	TRBJ1-3	CSAPNQGNTIYF	TGCAGTGCTCCGAACCAGGGAAACACCATATATTTT
.	TRBV11-1	.	TRBJ2-7	CASSLLSAVLYEQYF	TGTGCCAGCAGCTTACTTTCGGCGGTCCTCTACGAGCAGTACTTC
TRBD1	TRBV30	.	TRBJ2-5	CAWGTGREQYF	TGTGCCTGGGGGACAGGGAGGGAGCAGTACTTC
.	TRBV7-2	once	TRBJ2-1	CASSSIVRGSYNEQFF	TGTGCCAGCAGCTCCATCGTAAGAGGCTCCTACAATGAGCAGTTCTTC
TRBD2	TRBV12-3/TRBV12-4	few	TRBJ2-3	CASSTSGGTQYF	TGTGCCAGCAGTACCAGCGGGGGGACGCAGTATTTT
TRBD1	TRBV27	once	TRBJ1-1	CASRPGTGGVTEAFF	TGTGCCAGCAGACCCGGGACAGGGGGGGTCACTGAAGCTTTCTTT
.	TRBV7-9	.	TRBJ1-1	CASRQGSQNTEAFF	TGTGCCAGCAGGCAAGGCAGCCAAAACACTGAAGCTTTCTTT
.	TRBV12-3/TRBV12-4	few	TRBJ2-7	CASNLAYNEQYF	TGTGCCAGCAACTTAGCCTACAATGAGCAGTACTTC
.	TRBV5-1	.	TRBJ1-1	CASSSSGEAFF	TGCGCCAGCAGCTCCTCAGGTGAAGCTTTCTTT
TRBD2	TRBV3-1	.	TRBJ2-7	CASLARGGRYNEQYF	TGTGCCAGTTTAGCCCGCGGGGGTCGCTACAATGAGCAGTACTTC
.	TRBV14	.	TRBJ1-1	CASSQDGASEAFF	TGTGCCAGCAGCCAAGATGGGGCGTCTGAAGCTTTCTTT
.	TRBV12-3/TRBV12-4	.	TRBJ2-3	CASSSGVTSTDTQYF	TGTGCCAGCAGTTCCGGGGTTACTAGCACAGATACGCAGTATTTT
.	TRBV6-1	many	TRBJ2-1	CASDTQGVLYNEQFF	TGTGCCAGCGACACCCAGGGTGTCTTATACAATGAGCAGTTCTTC
.	TRBV7-9	.	TRBJ1-1	CASSLSTINTEAFF	TGTGCCAGCAGCTTATCCACGATTAACACTGAAGCTTTCTTT
TRBD1	TRBV7-2	many	TRBJ2-7	CASSLGPGQAYEQYF	TGTGCCAGCAGCTTAGGACCGGGACAGGCCTACGAGCAGTACTTC
.	TRBV10-3	few	TRBJ1-5	CAISENGITQPQHF	TGTGCCATCAGTGAGAACGGGATTACTCAGCCCCAGCATTTT
.	TRBV5-1	.	TRBJ2-3	CASSLQSRGTDTQYF	TGCGCCAGCAGCCTACAGTCCCGCGGAACAGATACGCAGTATTTT
TRBD2	TRBV28	.	TRBJ2-3	CASSFAGLALTTDTQYF	TGTGCCAGCAGTTTTGCGGGACTAGCGCTGACCACAGATACGCAGTATTTT
TRBD2	TRBV2	.	TRBJ2-4	CASSDMTSGVAYNEQYF	TGTGCCAGCAGTGATATGACTAGCGGGGTTGCCTACAATGAGCAGTACTTC
TRBD2	TRBV13	.	TRBJ2-7	CASSLVLAGNEQYF	TGTGCCAGCAGCTTAGTACTAGCGGGGAACGAGCAGTACTTC
.	TRBV27	few	TRBJ2-1	CASSLAPSQRSYNEQFF	TGTGCCAGCAGTTTAGCCCCCAGTCAGCGCTCCTACAATGAGCAGTTCTTC
.	TRBV11-2	many	TRBJ2-5	CASSLDDSQETQYF	TGTGCCAGCAGCTTAGACGACAGCCAAGAGACCCAGTACTTC
.	TRBV6-1	few	TRBJ1-2	CASRGVRFLYGYTF	TGTGCCAGCAGGGGGGTAAGGTTCCTCTATGGCTACACCTTC
.	TRBV11-2	.	TRBJ2-1	CASSFTGFSSYEQFF	TGTGCCAGCAGCTTCACAGGGTTTAGCTCCTACGAGCAGTTCTTC
.	TRBV11-2	.	TRBJ2-3	CASSLGPTSTDTQYF	TGTGCCAGCAGCTTAGGGCCTACTAGCACAGATACGCAGTATTTT
.	TRBV7-2	.	TRBJ1-2	CASSLSTALGSGYTF	TGTGCCAGCAGCTTAAGTACGGCCCTCGGCAGTGGCTACACCTTC
TRBD1	TRBV20-1	.	TRBJ2-7	CSARGDRSYNEQYF	TGCAGTGCTAGAGGGGACAGGTCATACAACGAGCAGTACTTC
.	TRBV10-3	.	TRBJ1-1	CAISVVQGQAFF	TGTGCCATCAGTGTTGTTCAGGGGCAGGCTTTCTTT
TRBD2	TRBV28	.	TRBJ2-3	CASSNAGTSGDYTDTQYF	TGTGCCAGTAGCAACGCCGGGACTAGCGGCGATTACACAGATACGCAGTATTTT
TRBD2	TRBV9	.	TRBJ2-7	CASSAAAGFDEQYF	TGTGCCAGCAGCGCCGCAGCGGGGTTCGACGAGCAGTACTTC
.	TRBV5-1	.	TRBJ2-5	CASSWENQETQYF	TGCGCCAGCAGCTGGGAGAATCAAGAGACCCAGTACTTC